This record covers a single T cell receptor beta chain. Its antigen remains unknown. Amplification used 60 Vbeta primers and 13 Jbeta primers. TCRdb keeps only in-frame clones here, not all; method: immunoSEQ multiplex PCR. The sample records 150,000 to 200,000 clones, just over 75% being singletons. V lost 8 bases, J lost 7 bases, and 10 bases stayed unmatched. Germline lookup yields CDR1 MDHEN and CDR2 SYDVKM. This CDR3 has 13 amino acids. This sample was included in a study of cytomegalovirus exposure and HLA in healthy donors. Study-wide results and limits: A later analysis found that most CMV-associated TCR beta chains appeared HLA-restricted. Later analysis associated a missense DCLRE1C variant with TCR beta V- and J-gene trimming.

The TCR was taken from a woman in her 40s in good health and CMV-seronegative. The V and J genes are TRBV28 and TRBJ2-7; the match to TRBD2 covers 8 bases. Sequencing was carried out using PBMCs. CDR3 nucleotides: TGTGCCAGCCACTTTAGCGGGATACAGGAGCAGTACTTC. Amino acid sequence: CASHFSGIQEQYF.